The 10 T cell receptor beta chains below all came from one sample that was sequenced in a study of cytomegalovirus exposure and HLA in healthy donors. The PCR contained 60 Vbeta and 13 Jbeta primers. TCRdb's copy holds only in-frame clones and misses some; the assay was immunoSEQ multiplex PCR. This sample carries roughly 200,000 clones, roughly 80% of them seen once, and the ten largest clones take approximately 2.9%. The material sequenced was PBMCs. All receptors come from a female donor in good health and CMV-seronegative.

The CDR3 sequence: CASSGDRGYEQYF. Written as DNA, the CDR3 is TGTGCCAGCAGCGGGGACAGGGGGTACGAGCAGTACTTC. This chain connects TRBV7-6 to TRBJ2-7; 11 nucleotides agree with TRBD1. Germline CDR1 SGHVS, CDR2 FNYEAQ. With 5 bases clipped from V and 4 bases from J, the junction kept 1 base outside the gene matches. The CDR3 consists of 13 residues.

The chain has TRBV6-1 and TRBJ1-5; 8 bases are a match to TRBD1. Germline V gene lookup returns CDR1 MNHNS and CDR2 SASEGT. CDR3 length: 18 amino acids. With 3 bases clipped from V and 4 bases from J, the junction kept 14 bases outside the gene matches. CDR3 in DNA: TGTGCCAGCAGTGATATAGGACAGGGTGTTATACGTAATCAGCCCCAGCATTTT. It translates to CASSDIGQGVIRNQPQHF.

The chain combines TRBV11-2 with TRBJ1-5; D remains unclear. V lost 4 bases and J 2 bases, leaving 12 bases between the germline ends. The CDR3 sequence is 15 residues long. Germline assignment: CDR1 SGHAT and CDR2 FQNNGV. The CDR3 nucleotides are TGTGCCAGCAGCTCGGGTCTATTGGGCAATCAGCCCCAGCATTTT. Translation: CASSSGLLGNQPQHF.

This clone showed up just once. The V and J genes are TRBV5-4 and TRBJ2-1; unclear D gene. V was shortened by 1 base and J by 0 bases, with 5 bases between the two germline ends. The CDR3 spans 14 residues. Germline assignment: CDR1 SGHNT and CDR2 YYREEE (reference sequence). This CDR3 is CASSLTGSYNEQFF. Here the CDR3 DNA reads TGTGCCAGCAGCTTGACGGGCTCCTACAATGAGCAGTTCTTC.

This clone was detected only once. V and J are TRBV5-1 and TRBJ2-5, with D perhaps matching TRBD2 (6 bases). Germline CDR1 SGHRS, CDR2 YFSETQ. The CDR3 has 18 amino acids. Trimming took off 4 bases at V and 2 bases at J, with 24 bases between the two ends. The CDR3 protein is CASSALPMGGPRQETQYF. CDR3 nucleotides: TGCGCCAGCAGCGCCCTTCCAATGGGGGGACCCCGGCAAGAGACCCAGTACTTC.

V is TRBV7-6 and J is TRBJ2-2; D is unclear. CDR3 length: 15 amino acids. Germline V CDR1 and CDR2: SGHVS, FNYEAQ. The V and J ends lost 6 bases and 1 base respectively, with 12 bases between them. The CDR3 here is CASRYEHVNTGELFF. As DNA, the CDR3 is TGTGCCAGCAGGTACGAACACGTGAACACCGGGGAGCTGTTTTTT.

As for this clone: Its ends do not fully match the called genes, so a read error is possible. Different DNA sequences within this sample yield the same CDR3. V and J are TRBV2 and TRBJ2-5, with TRBD2 matching over 9 bases. This CDR3 comprises 13 residues. CDR1 is SNHLY and CDR2 is FYNNEI in the germline V gene. The CDR3 loop is CASSATSGETQYF. The CDR3 DNA sequence: TGTGCCAGCAGCGCGACTAGCGGAGAGACCCAATACTTC.

The chain employs TRBV11-3 and TRBJ2-3; possible D gene TRBD2, 6 bases. The CDR3 consists of 15 residues. Germline V gene lookup returns CDR1 SGHNT and CDR2 YENEEA. Between the trimmed V and J ends, which lost 5 bases and 0 bases, there was a span of 12 bases. The CDR3 coding sequence is TGTGCCAGCAGCGCGTCCGGGACTAGCACAGATACGCAGTATTTT. This encodes CASSASGTSTDTQYF.

The chain combines TRBV30 with TRBJ2-1; 12 bases map to TRBD2. CDR3 size: 15 residues. Germline-derived CDR1 and CDR2 are GTSNPN and SVGIG (reference sequence). The V and J ends lost 3 bases and 7 bases, in that order; junction bases with no gene match: 7. CDR3: CAWSHGLAGLNEQFF. The CDR3 DNA sequence: TGTGCCTGGAGCCATGGACTAGCGGGATTAAATGAGCAGTTCTTC. Based on the CDR3 plus reference TRBV30 and TRBJ2-1, the full variable domain is SQTIHQWPATLVQPVGSPLSLECTVEGTSNPNLYWYRQAAGRGLQLLFYSVGIGQISSEVPQNLSASRPQDRQFILSSKKLLLSDSGFYLCAWSHGLAGLNEQFFGPGTRLTVL.

V usage is TRBV27 and J usage is TRBJ2-2, with 13 bases aligning to TRBD2. V gave up 2 bases and J gave up 8 bases; unmatched junction bases: 5. Germline-derived CDR1 and CDR2 are MNHEY and SMNVEV (reference sequence). The CDR3 sequence is 16 residues long. Here the CDR3 reads CASSLRTSGRSGELFF. CDR3 DNA sequence: TGTGCCAGCAGTTTAAGGACTAGCGGGAGATCGGGGGAGCTGTTTTTT.